Shown below are 16 T cell receptor beta chains from a single sample sequenced in a study of immune heterogeneity within non-small cell lung tumors. Per sample, about 600 ng of bulk tumor genomic DNA was the template used. Surgeons took several biopsies per primary tumor, spaced far apart, during surgery. Samples came from untreated patients having curative surgery for newly diagnosed non-small cell lung cancer. Amplification of the TCR beta CDR3 was achieved through multiplex PCR with 32 V and 13 J primers. TCRdb ran MiXCR on the multiplex PCR reads and lists one entry per CDR3 protein. The sample has 15,000 or so distinct CDR3 sequences; less than 35% are singletons. The sequenced sample was lung tumor tissue. All receptors derive from a man aged 40-50 years with non-small cell lung cancer.

Many counts were recorded for this clonotype. The rearrangement joins TRBV27 to TRBJ1-4, with D hard to call. This CDR3 is 15 amino acids long. Trimming shortened V by 3 bases and J by 8 bases, and 16 bases separated the two germline ends. Looked up from germline, CDR1 is MNHEY and CDR2 is SMNVEV (reference sequence). CDR3 DNA: TGTGCCAGCAGTTTTGAGGGCCGAAGTCGGGAAAAACTGTTTTTT. Protein: CASSFEGRSREKLFF. Full variable domain (remainder filled in from reference TRBV27 and TRBJ1-4): EAQVTQNPRYLITVTGKKLTVTCSQNMNHEYMSWYRQDPGLGLRQIYYSMNVEVTDKGDVPEGYKVSRKEKRNFPLILESPSPNQTSLYFCASSFEGRSREKLFFGSGTQLSVL.

The gene calls are TRBV19 and TRBJ2-2, with 10 bases lining up with TRBD1. CDR1 and CDR2 (germline): LNHDA, SQIVND (reference sequence). CDR3 length: 19 residues. V was pared by 6 bases and J by 5 bases, with 18 bases of the junction left unmatched. The CDR3 sequence is CASSPSSGQGQRFTGELFF. CDR3 DNA: TGTGCCAGTAGCCCCAGCTCGGGACAGGGGCAACGTTTTACCGGGGAGCTGTTTTTT.

V is TRBV6-2 or TRBV6-3 and J is TRBJ2-1; 11 bases align to TRBD2. Germline V gives CDR1 MNHEY, CDR2 SVGEGT. This CDR3 region has 18 residues. V shed 7 bases and J 4 bases; nucleotides not matched to a gene: 15. The CDR3 DNA follows: TGTGCCAGCATTACGGGCGCGCCTAGCGGGAGGCTATACAATGAGCAGTTCTTC. It translates to CASITGAPSGRLYNEQFF.

Comments on this clonotype: A read error may explain this, as a much larger clone is one base away. V gene TRBV19 combines with J gene TRBJ2-3, with a tentative D call TRBD1 (6 bases). The CDR3 consists of 16 residues. Trimming took off 0 bases at V and 5 bases at J, with 15 bases between the two ends. CDR1 and CDR2 from the germline V gene are LNHDA and SQIVND (reference sequence). The CDR3 sequence is CASSIDQGQRIDTQYF. The DNA of the CDR3 is TGTGCCAGTAGTATAGATCAAGGACAGAGGATAGATACGCAGTATTTT.

In its sample, this clonotype was seen many times. The chain carries TRBV19 and TRBJ2-6, with D perhaps matching TRBD2 (5 bases). Deletions cut 3 bases from V and 1 base from J, with 10 bases between. CDR1 LNHDA and CDR2 SQIVND come from the germline V gene (reference sequence). The CDR3 is 16 amino acids. DNA of the CDR3: TGTGCCAGTAGTATCGAGGGTAGGTCTGGGGCCAACGTCCTGACTTTC. It codes for CASSIEGRSGANVLTF.

This clonotype appeared many times. The rearrangement uses TRBV9 and TRBJ2-2; no firm D call. The CDR3 extends over 13 amino acids. Germline CDR1 and CDR2: SGDLS and YYNGEE. V was trimmed by 0 bases and J by 3 bases, leaving 3 bases between them. CDR3 in DNA: TGTGCCAGCAGCGTAGCTTACACCGGGGAGCTGTTTTTT. It encodes CASSVAYTGELFF.

V and J are TRBV20-1 and TRBJ1-5; the D gene is possibly TRBD1 (5 bases). CDR3 length: 14 residues. From germline, CDR1 is DFQATT and CDR2 SNEGSKA (reference sequence). V was cut by 6 bases and J by 1 base, with 13 bases left in between. The DNA for the CDR3 is TGCAGTGCAACCGGACACCCGAGCAATCAGCCCCAGCATTTT. It translates to CSATGHPSNQPQHF.

There are a few counts of this clonotype. CDR3 DNA sequence: TGTGCCTGGAGTCCCACGAGCGGGGGAGTAGTCCAGTACTTC. Its translation: CAWSPTSGGVVQYF. The gene calls are TRBV30 and TRBJ2-5; 8 bases agree with TRBD2. The germline CDR1 and CDR2 sequences are GTSNPN and SVGIG (reference sequence). The junction had 12 bases not matched to a gene; V was cut back by 2 bases and J by 10 bases. The CDR3 is 14 residues long.

The chain is built from TRBV5-5 and TRBJ1-2; the D is unclear. The CDR3 covers 11 residues. Germline loops: CDR1 SGHKS, CDR2 YYEKEE (reference sequence). The ends were cut back, 7 bases at V and 9 bases at J, with 13 bases in the middle. As DNA, the CDR3 is TGTGCCAGCCGAGAGCATTTAAGCTACACCTTC. Encoded protein: CASREHLSYTF.

This clonotype was detected only a few times. The genes are TRBV20-1 and TRBJ2-5; D may correspond to TRBD1 or TRBD2 (5 bases each). V gave up 0 bases and J gave up 2 bases, with 16 bases separating them. The CDR3 has 16 amino acids. CDR1 DFQATT and CDR2 SNEGSKA come from the germline V gene (reference sequence). The CDR3 sequence is CSARDLLRDLQETQYF. The CDR3 DNA sequence: TGCAGTGCTAGAGATCTCCTCCGGGACCTGCAAGAGACCCAGTACTTC.

By share of the sample, this clonotype is medium-sized. This chain links TRBV6-5 with TRBJ1-1, with a weak D call TRBD1 (6 bases). The germline V and J ends were trimmed by 0 bases and 4 bases, with 9 bases remaining between them. CDR1 is MNHEY and CDR2 is SVGAGI in the germline V gene. This CDR3 contains 14 residues. CDR3 coding DNA: TGTGCCAGCAGTTACTCTGGGGGCGGCACTGAAGCTTTCTTT. This gives the protein CASSYSGGGTEAFF.

On this clonotype itself: This may be a read error, as it is one base from a much larger clone. The chain carries TRBV27 and TRBJ2-7; D gene uncertain. This CDR3 has 17 amino acids. Trimming stripped 7 bases from V and 2 bases from J, with 24 bases between. The germline gives CDR1 MNHEY, CDR2 SMNVEV (reference sequence). Here the CDR3 reads CASILLTGSTIPYEQYF. The CDR3, as DNA: TGTGCCAGCATCCTACTCACGGGCAGTACAATCCCCTACGAGCAGTACTTC.

In its sample, this clonotype is medium-sized. V is TRBV12-3 or TRBV12-4 and J is TRBJ2-7; tentatively, D is TRBD2 (6 bases). Trimming took 8 bases from V and 4 from J, leaving 18 bases between them. The CDR3 consists of 14 residues. CDR3 sequence: CASCWRGFDYEQYF. CDR3 DNA: TGTGCCAGCTGTTGGAGGGGATTCGATTACGAGCAGTACTTC.

Regarding this clonotype: A much larger clone differs by one base, so this may be a read error. The chain carries TRBV12-3 or TRBV12-4 and TRBJ1-3; D gene unclear. The CDR3 totals 15 residues. V lost 3 bases, J lost 0 bases, and 9 bases lay in between. Here the CDR3 reads CASSLQGDSGNTIYF. DNA of the CDR3: TGTGCCAGCAGTTTGCAAGGAGACTCTGGAAACACCATATATTTT.

This clonotype was picked up many times. The V and J genes are TRBV20-1 and TRBJ2-1; 7 positions agree with TRBD2. The germline CDR1 and CDR2 sequences are DFQATT and SNEGSKA (reference sequence). This CDR3 is 14 amino acids long. J gave up 6 bases and V 0 bases, and 5 bases lay outside the gene matches. The CDR3 DNA reads as TGCAGTGCTAGAGACTGGTGGGGGGGCAATGAGCAGTTCTTC. Residues: CSARDWWGGNEQFF.

This clonotype is medium-sized by share. This rearrangement joins TRBV19 to TRBJ1-2, with D unclear. Trimming cost V 5 bases and J 7 bases, with 20 bases left between them. The CDR3 runs 15 residues. The germline V gene has CDR1 LNHDA and CDR2 SQIVND (reference sequence). The CDR3 DNA is TGTGCCAGTAGTGCGACCTTATGGGAGGGCGCTGGCTACACCTTC. Protein sequence: CASSATLWEGAGYTF.